A single sample gave rise to the 21 T cell receptor beta chains below, sequenced in a study of T-cell memory formation after mild COVID-19. Using its own MiXCR run on the 5' RACE reads, TCRdb lists one record per CDR3 protein. The sample lists roughly 150,000 distinct CDR3 sequences, approximately 12% occurring once. Sequencing was carried out using PBMCs or a T cell subset sorted from them (not recorded which). Receptor source: a man between 18 and 29 years old who had mild COVID-19 (a few samples of this study predate the infection). Cell type and time point are not known.

The chain uses TRBV5-1 and TRBJ2-7, with TRBD2 identical over 9 bases. The V and J ends lost 4 bases and 3 bases, in that order; junction bases with no gene match: 8. CDR3 length equals 15 residues. Germline V gene lookup returns CDR1 SGHRS and CDR2 YFSETQ. CDR3 sequence reads: CASSAGGTSRYEQYF. In DNA, the CDR3 is TGCGCCAGCAGCGCCGGCGGGACTAGCCGCTACGAGCAGTACTTC.

This clonotype came up a few times. This chain uses TRBV5-1 with TRBJ2-5; TRBD1 is a possible D gene (6 bases). Trimming took off 4 bases at V and 4 bases at J, with 11 bases between the two ends. CDR3 length: 13 amino acids. Germline V lookup: CDR1 SGHRS, CDR2 YFSETQ. CDR3: CASSTQGGETQYF. CDR3 DNA sequence: TGCGCCAGCAGCACACAGGGTGGAGAGACCCAGTACTTC. The full variable domain, rest sourced from reference TRBV5-1 and TRBJ2-5, is KAGVTQTPRYLIKTRGQQVTLSCSPISGHRSVSWYQQTPGQGLQFLFEYFSETQRNKGNFPGRFSGRQFSNSRSEMNVSTLELGDSALYLCASSTQGGETQYFGPGTRLLVL.

V gene TRBV20-1 combines with J gene TRBJ1-5; 7 bases are shared with TRBD1. The germline V gene has CDR1 DFQATT and CDR2 SNEGSKA (reference sequence). Trimming cost V 4 bases and J 0 bases; bases outside gene matches: 9. CDR3 size: 16 residues. The CDR3 nucleotides are TGCAGTGCTATCAACCGACAGGGCTATAGCAATCAGCCCCAGCATTTT. Translated, it gives CSAINRQGYSNQPQHF.

V usage is TRBV7-8 and J usage is TRBJ1-5; 7 bases are shared with TRBD1. From germline, CDR1 is SGHVS and CDR2 FQNEAQ. J was trimmed by 5 bases and V by 5 bases; bases with no gene match: 3. The CDR3 extends over 13 amino acids. The CDR3 sequence: CASSRTGDQPQHF. The CDR3 nucleotides are TGTGCCAGCAGCCGCACAGGGGATCAGCCCCAGCATTTT.

A few counts support this clonotype. The chain has TRBV18 and TRBJ2-7; the match to TRBD1 covers 9 bases. After removal of 6 bases from V and 5 bases from J, the junction contained 5 bases not matched to a gene. Per the germline V gene, CDR1 is KGHSH and CDR2 is LQKENI. The CDR3 loop spans 13 amino acids. CDR3 sequence reads: CASSAGTGNEQYF. CDR3 in DNA: TGTGCCAGCTCCGCCGGGACAGGGAACGAGCAGTACTTC.

There are a few counts of this clonotype. This chain joins TRBV2 and TRBJ2-2; 11 nucleotides line up with TRBD1. Per germline, CDR1 SNHLY and CDR2 FYNNEI. The ends lost 7 bases at V and 7 bases at J; junction bases unmatched: 5. The CDR3 totals 14 residues. CDR3 sequence (DNA): TGTGCCAGCACCGGACAGGGGGCGATCGGGGAGCTGTTTTTT. Amino acid sequence: CASTGQGAIGELFF.

This clonotype was found a few times. V and J are TRBV12-3 or TRBV12-4 and TRBJ1-5, with D unresolved. The CDR3 length is 15 residues. The V gene lost 1 base and the J gene lost 4 bases, with 11 bases spanning the gap. The CDR3 coding sequence is TGTGCCAGCAGTTTAGGGACCCTAGGAAATCAGCCCCAGCATTTT. It yields the protein CASSLGTLGNQPQHF.

The chain is built from TRBV6-6 and TRBJ1-1; 7 bases align to TRBD1. CDR3 length: 12 residues. V trimming: 2 bases; J trimming: 11 bases; junction bases outside the gene matches: 5. Germline V CDR1 and CDR2: MNHNY, SVGAGI (reference sequence). The CDR3 here is CASSYVGGDAFF. CDR3 nucleotide sequence: TGTGCCAGCAGTTACGTAGGGGGCGATGCTTTCTTT.

The chain uses TRBV20-1 and TRBJ1-4; D gene unclear. CDR1 and CDR2 from the germline V gene are DFQATT and SNEGSKA (reference sequence). V gave up 3 bases and J gave up 8 bases, with 7 bases separating them. There are 11 residues in the CDR3. The CDR3 reads CSARKGEKLFF. The CDR3, as DNA: TGCAGTGCTAGGAAGGGAGAAAAACTGTTTTTT.

This clonotype was picked up many times. The CDR3, as DNA: TGCAGCGTTGTTCGTACCACTCTGGGAGATACGCAGTATTTT. Translated: CSVVRTTLGDTQYF. The gene calls are TRBV29-1 and TRBJ2-3; D ambiguous. Looked up from germline, CDR1 is SQVTM and CDR2 is ANQGSEA. CDR3 length: 14 residues. V dropped 4 bases and J dropped 5 bases, with 16 bases sitting between them.

This clonotype was counted ten times or more. The genes are TRBV28 and TRBJ2-7; D is uncertain. Germline V CDR1 and CDR2: MDHEN, SYDVKM. This CDR3 contains 11 residues. With 4 bases removed from V and 3 bases from J, the gap between germline ends came to 4 bases. CDR3 sequence: CASSSLYEQYV. CDR3 coding DNA: TGTGCCAGCAGTTCTCTCTACGAGCAGTACGTC.

This rearrangement joins TRBV4-1 to TRBJ1-2; tentative D call: TRBD1 (5 bases). The CDR3 sequence is 14 residues long. Germline lookup yields CDR1 MGHRA and CDR2 YSYEKL. The ends were cut back, 4 bases at V and 4 bases at J, with 13 bases in the middle. CDR3: CASSPPDRPYGYTF. Here the CDR3 DNA reads TGCGCCAGCAGCCCGCCCGACAGACCCTATGGCTACACCTTC.

This clonotype was counted a few times. This chain connects TRBV23-1 to TRBJ2-1; no reliable D call. TRBV23-1 is an ORF; its function is uncertain. There are 15 residues in the CDR3. V was shortened by 2 bases and J by 5 bases, with 13 bases between the two germline ends. As DNA, the CDR3 is TGCGCCAGCAGTCAACCCGTCACAGTTAACAATGAGCAGTTCTTC. Protein sequence: CASSQPVTVNNEQFF.

This clonotype occurred once. V and J are TRBV30 and TRBJ2-7; no clear D. The V gene lost 3 bases and the J gene lost 4 bases, with 4 bases spanning the gap. This CDR3 is built from 10 residues. Germline CDR1 is GTSNPN and CDR2 is SVGIG (reference sequence). For the CDR3, the DNA is TGTGCCTGGAGGAAGTACGAGCAGTACTTC. Translation: CAWRKYEQYF. Looking up the rest from reference TRBV30 and TRBJ2-7 gives the full variable domain: SQTIHQWPATLVQPVGSPLSLECTVEGTSNPNLYWYRQAAGRGLQLLFYSVGIGQISSEVPQNLSASRPQDRQFILSSKKLLLSDSGFYLCAWRKYEQYFGPGTRLTVT.

This clonotype occurred a few times. The chain has TRBV28 and TRBJ2-7; possibly TRBD2 for D (5 bases). This CDR3 is built from 13 residues. Germline CDR1 reads MDHEN; CDR2 reads SYDVKM. Trimming stripped 4 bases from V and 3 bases from J, with 10 bases between. The CDR3 spells CASSSGFLYEQYV. The CDR3 DNA is TGTGCCAGCAGTTCGGGGTTCCTCTACGAGCAGTACGTC.

This chain links TRBV29-1 with TRBJ1-2; TRBD1 agrees at 7 bases. V was clipped by 6 bases and J by 3 bases; unmatched bases: 10. This CDR3 is 14 amino acids long. The V gene's germline CDR1 is SQVTM and CDR2 ANQGSEA. Here the CDR3 DNA reads TGCAGCGTAAAACAGGGGACTTGGGACTATGGCTACACCTTC. This codes for CSVKQGTWDYGYTF.

Many counts were recorded for this clonotype. This rearrangement joins TRBV18 to TRBJ1-5; D is possibly TRBD1 (5 bases). The CDR3 covers 14 residues. Germline CDR1 reads KGHSH; CDR2 reads LQKENI. Trimming cost V 2 bases and J 6 bases, with 11 bases left between them. The CDR3 region is CASSPEAGSQPQHF. CDR3 bases: TGTGCCAGCTCACCAGAGGCAGGGAGTCAGCCCCAGCATTTT.

The chain has TRBV2 and TRBJ1-6, with D perhaps TRBD1 (5 bases). This CDR3 is built from 13 residues. Germline V gene lookup returns CDR1 SNHLY and CDR2 FYNNEI. The V and J ends lost 6 bases and 10 bases respectively, with 13 bases between them. CDR3 loop: CASRGEARSPLHF. In DNA, the CDR3 is TGTGCCAGCAGAGGGGAAGCCCGATCACCCCTCCACTTT.

This clonotype was seen many times. V usage is TRBV20-1 and J usage is TRBJ2-3; D gene unclear. The CDR3 spans 12 residues. Looked up from germline, CDR1 is DFQATT and CDR2 is SNEGSKA (reference sequence). Trimming removed 3 bases from V and 0 bases from J, with 4 bases in between. The CDR3 DNA sequence: TGCAGTGCTAGTCCGAGCACAGATACGCAGTATTTT. Translating it yields CSASPSTDTQYF.

This clonotype has a single count. The genes are TRBV9 and TRBJ2-1; D possibly corresponds to TRBD1 (6 bases). In germline, CDR1 is SGDLS, CDR2 YYNGEE. Trimming left V 4 bases short and J 6 bases short, with 26 bases between. The CDR3 has 18 amino acids. As DNA, the CDR3 is TGTGCCAGCAGCCCCGGTACAGGGAGTAATAAAAGCGGCAATGAGCAGTTCTTC. Encoded protein: CASSPGTGSNKSGNEQFF.

In its sample, this clonotype was seen a few times. V is TRBV7-9 and J is TRBJ1-1, with TRBD1 identical over 8 bases. This CDR3 has 17 amino acids. Germline V gene sequence: CDR1 SEHNR, CDR2 FQNEAQ (reference sequence). J lost 7 bases, V lost 1 base, and 14 bases had no gene match. The CDR3 loop reads CASSLVGRGHLLGEAFF. CDR3 DNA: TGTGCCAGCAGCTTAGTGGGCAGGGGGCACTTGCTTGGTGAAGCTTTCTTT.